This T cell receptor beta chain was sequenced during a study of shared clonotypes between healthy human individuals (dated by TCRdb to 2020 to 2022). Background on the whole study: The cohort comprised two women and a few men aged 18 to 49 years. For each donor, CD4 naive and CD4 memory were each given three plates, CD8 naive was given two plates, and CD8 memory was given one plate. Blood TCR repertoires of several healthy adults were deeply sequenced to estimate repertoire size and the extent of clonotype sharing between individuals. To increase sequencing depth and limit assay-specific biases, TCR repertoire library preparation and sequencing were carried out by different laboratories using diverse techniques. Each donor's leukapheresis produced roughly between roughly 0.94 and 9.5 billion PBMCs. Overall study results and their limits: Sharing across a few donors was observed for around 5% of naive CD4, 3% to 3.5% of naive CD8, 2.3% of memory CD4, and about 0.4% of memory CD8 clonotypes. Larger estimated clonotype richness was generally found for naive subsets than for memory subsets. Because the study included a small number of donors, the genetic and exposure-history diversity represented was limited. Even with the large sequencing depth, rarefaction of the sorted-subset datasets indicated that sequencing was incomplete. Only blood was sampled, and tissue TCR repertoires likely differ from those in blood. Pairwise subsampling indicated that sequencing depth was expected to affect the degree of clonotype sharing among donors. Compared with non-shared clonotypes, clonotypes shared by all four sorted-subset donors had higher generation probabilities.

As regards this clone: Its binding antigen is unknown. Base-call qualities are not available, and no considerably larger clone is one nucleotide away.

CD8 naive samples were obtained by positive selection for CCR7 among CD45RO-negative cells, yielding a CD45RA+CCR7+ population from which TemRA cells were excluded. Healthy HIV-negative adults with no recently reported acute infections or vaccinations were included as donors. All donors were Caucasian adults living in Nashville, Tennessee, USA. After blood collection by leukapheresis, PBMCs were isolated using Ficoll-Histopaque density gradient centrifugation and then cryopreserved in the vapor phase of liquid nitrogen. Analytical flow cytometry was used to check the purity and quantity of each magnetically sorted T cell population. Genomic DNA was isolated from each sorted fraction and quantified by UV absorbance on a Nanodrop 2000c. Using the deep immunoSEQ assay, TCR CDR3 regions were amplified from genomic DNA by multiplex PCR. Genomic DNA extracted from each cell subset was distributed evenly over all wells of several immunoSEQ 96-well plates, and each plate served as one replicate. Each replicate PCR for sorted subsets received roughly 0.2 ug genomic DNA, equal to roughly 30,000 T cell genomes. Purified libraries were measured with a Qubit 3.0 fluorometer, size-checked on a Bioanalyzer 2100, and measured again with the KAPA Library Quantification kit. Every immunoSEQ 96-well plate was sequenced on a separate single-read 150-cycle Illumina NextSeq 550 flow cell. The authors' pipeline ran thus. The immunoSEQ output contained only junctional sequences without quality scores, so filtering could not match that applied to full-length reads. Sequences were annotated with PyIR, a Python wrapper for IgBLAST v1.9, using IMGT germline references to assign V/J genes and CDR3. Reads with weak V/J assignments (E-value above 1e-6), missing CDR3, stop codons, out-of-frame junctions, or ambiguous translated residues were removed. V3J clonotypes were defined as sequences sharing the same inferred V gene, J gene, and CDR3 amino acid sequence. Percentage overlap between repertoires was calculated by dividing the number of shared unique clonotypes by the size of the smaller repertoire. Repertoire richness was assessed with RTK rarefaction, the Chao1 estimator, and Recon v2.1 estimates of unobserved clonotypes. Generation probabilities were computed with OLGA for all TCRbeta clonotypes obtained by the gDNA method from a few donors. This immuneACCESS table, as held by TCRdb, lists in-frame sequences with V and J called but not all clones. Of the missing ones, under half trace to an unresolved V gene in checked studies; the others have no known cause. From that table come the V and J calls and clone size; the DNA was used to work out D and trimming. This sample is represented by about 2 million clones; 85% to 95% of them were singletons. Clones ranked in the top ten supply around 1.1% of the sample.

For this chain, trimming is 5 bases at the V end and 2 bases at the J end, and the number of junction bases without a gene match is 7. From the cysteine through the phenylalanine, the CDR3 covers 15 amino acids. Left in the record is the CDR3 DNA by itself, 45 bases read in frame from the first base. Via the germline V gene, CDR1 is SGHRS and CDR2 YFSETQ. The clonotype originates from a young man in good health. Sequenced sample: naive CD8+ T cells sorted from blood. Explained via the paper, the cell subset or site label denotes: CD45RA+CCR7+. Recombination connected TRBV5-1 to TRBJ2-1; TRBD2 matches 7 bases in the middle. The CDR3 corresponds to CASSTGTTTYNEQFF. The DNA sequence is TGCGCCAGCAGTACCGGGACTACCACCTACAATGAGCAGTTCTTC. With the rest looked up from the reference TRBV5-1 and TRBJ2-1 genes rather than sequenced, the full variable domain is KAGVTQTPRYLIKTRGQQVTLSCSPISGHRSVSWYQQTPGQGLQFLFEYFSETQRNKGNFPGRFSGRQFSNSRSEMNVSTLELGDSALYLCASSTGTTTYNEQFFGPGTRLTVL.